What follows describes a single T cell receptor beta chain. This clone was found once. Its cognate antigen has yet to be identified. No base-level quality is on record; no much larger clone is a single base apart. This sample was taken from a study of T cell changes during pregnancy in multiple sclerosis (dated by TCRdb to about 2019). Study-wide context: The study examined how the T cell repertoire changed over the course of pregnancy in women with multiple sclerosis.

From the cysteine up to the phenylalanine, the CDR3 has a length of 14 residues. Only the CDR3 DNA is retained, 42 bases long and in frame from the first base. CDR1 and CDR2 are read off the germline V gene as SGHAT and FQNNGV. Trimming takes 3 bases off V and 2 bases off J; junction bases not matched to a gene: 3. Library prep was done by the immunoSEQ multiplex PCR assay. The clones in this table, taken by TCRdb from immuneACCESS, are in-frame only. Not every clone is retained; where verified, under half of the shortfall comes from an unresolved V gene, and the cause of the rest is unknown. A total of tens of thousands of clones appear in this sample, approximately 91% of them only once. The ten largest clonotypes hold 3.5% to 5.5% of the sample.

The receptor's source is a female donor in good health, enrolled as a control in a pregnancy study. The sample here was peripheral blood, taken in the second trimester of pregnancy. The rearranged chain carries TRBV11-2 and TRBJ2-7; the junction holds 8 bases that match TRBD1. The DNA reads TGTGCCAGCAGCTTCGGCAGGGGGCCCTACGAGCAGTACTTC. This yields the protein CASSFGRGPYEQYF.